The source of this T cell receptor (beta chain) is a study of blood T cell repertoires in COVID-19 (dated by TCRdb to 2020 to 2021). Some background on the complete study: Samples covering the acute and convalescent phases of COVID-19 were provided by collaborators in the United States, Italy and Spain. The dataset comprised deeply sampled blood TCRbeta repertoires from subjects exposed to, actively infected with, or recovered from COVID-19. The samples were drawn from two sources: the first 160 participants of the ongoing ImmuneRACE study, and 1,254 subjects contributed by 6 global collaborators. Sample metadata almost always included a de-identified subject ID, COVID-19 status, age in years and sex. A freely available public database, intended as a resource for researchers studying the immune response to SARS-CoV-2, is where the repertoires were released. The prospective study material was composed of cDNA or gDNA derived from T cells, B-cell-depleted T cells, or PBMCs. Where available, HLA class I and class II types were obtained from metadata supplied by the sample provider rather than from assay-based typing. Results and caveats for the whole study, not just this receptor: The amount of clinical and demographic metadata varied by source and participant and was provided uncurated.

V has 4 bases trimmed and J has 6 bases trimmed; junction bases matching no gene number 14. The CDR3 measures 16 amino acids from cysteine to phenylalanine. Here the CDR3 DNA is all that survives: 48 bases in frame from base 1. Participants in the prospective study were enrolled through a virtual design, were aged roughly 18 to 90 years, and lived in roughly 24 United States geographic areas. Cohort assignment in the prospective study relied on participant-reported clinical history from a screening survey and a study questionnaire. Recovered participants in ImmuneRACE Cohort 3 were defined as having two consecutive negative NP/OP PCR tests, clearance from a healthcare professional, or resolution of symptoms. Mobile phlebotomists in the prospective study collected whole blood, serum and a nasopharyngeal or oropharyngeal swab from every participant. Prospective study participants could optionally give additional blood draws and questionnaires over an approximately two-month period. Before DNA extraction, blood samples from the prospective study were shipped at room temperature or frozen.

This clone was detected once. Its antigen target is currently unknown. Base qualities are not at hand, and no much larger clone is one base apart. The immunoSEQ Assay, a bias-controlled multiplex PCR, was used to amplify TCRbeta CDR3 regions from genomic DNA. In the authors' own workflow: The number of nucleated cells in each sample was estimated from the amplification of reference gene primers within the assay. To quantify the absolute abundance of each unique TCRbeta CDR3 rearrangement, sequence reads were collapsed and filtered. For each sample, productive Simpson clonality was calculated by taking the square root of Simpson's diversity index across productive rearrangements. The table comes from immuneACCESS by way of TCRdb, which keeps in-frame sequences with V and J called. Part of the clones is missing from these tables; in studies checked, under half for an unresolved V gene and the rest for unknown reasons. V and J calls plus clone size are reproduced from that table; the DNA served to infer D and trimming. The sample table contains about 370,000 clones; only one count was recorded for 85% to 90% of them. The ten most abundant clones make up roughly 1% of the sample.

The clonotype was recovered from a man between 18 and 35 years old who had recovered from COVID-19. This chain joins TRBV23-1 to TRBJ1-2; 7 bases in between match TRBD1. TRBV23-1 is noted as an ORF with a role that remains uncertain. The sequencing sample was made of PBMCs or T cells enriched from blood (not recorded which). The DNA reads TGCGCCAGCAGTCCGACCGGGACAGATAATTCCGATGGCTACACCTTC. Its coded protein is CASSPTGTDNSDGYTF.